The 22 T cell receptor beta chains listed next were all sequenced from one sample in a study of T-cell memory formation after mild COVID-19. TCRdb independently ran MiXCR on the 5' RACE reads; one entry per CDR3 protein. This sample has approximately 170,000 distinct CDR3 sequences, with 10% to 15% found just once. Sequences were obtained from PBMCs or a T cell subset sorted from them (not recorded which). These receptors were taken from a man between 18 and 35 years old who had mild COVID-19 (a few samples of this study predate the infection). Cell type and time point are not known.

This clonotype occurred many times. This chain connects TRBV24-1 to TRBJ2-1; D unresolved. Germline-derived CDR1 and CDR2 are KGHDR and SFDVKD. CDR3 size: 11 residues. V was cut by 5 bases and J by 9 bases, with 7 bases left in between. The CDR3 sequence is CATSGWTEQFF. The CDR3 DNA reads as TGTGCCACCAGTGGATGGACTGAGCAGTTCTTC.

This clonotype was found many times. This chain connects TRBV5-5 to TRBJ2-1, with D tentatively TRBD2 (6 bases). Germline V gene sequence: CDR1 SGHKS, CDR2 YYEKEE (reference sequence). V lost 1 base, J lost 10 bases, and 15 bases lay in between. This CDR3 spans 14 amino acids. The CDR3 reads CASSLRGGVGEQFF. Here the CDR3 DNA reads TGTGCCAGCAGCTTGCGTGGCGGGGTGGGGGAGCAGTTCTTC.

In its sample, this clonotype was seen once. The DNA for the CDR3 is TGTGCCATCAGTGATCGGACTAGCGGGGGGGCAGAAACCAAAAACATTCAGTACTTC. Its protein is CAISDRTSGGAETKNIQYF. This chain connects TRBV10-3 to TRBJ2-4; 15 bases are shared with TRBD2. The CDR3 consists of 19 residues. V shed 3 bases and J 2 bases; nucleotides not matched to a gene: 8. Germline V CDR1 and CDR2: ENHRY, SYGVKD.

This clonotype was detected only a few times. V and J are TRBV5-1 and TRBJ1-5; a possible D gene is TRBD1 (6 bases). The V gene lost 2 bases and the J gene lost 7 bases, with 16 bases spanning the gap. Germline loops: CDR1 SGHRS, CDR2 YFSETQ. This CDR3 contains 15 residues. CDR3 sequence (DNA): TGCGCCAGCAGCTTCTCAGGGGAGGTCGGACAGCCCCAGCATTTT. Its translation is CASSFSGEVGQPQHF.

The V and J genes are TRBV7-2 and TRBJ2-7, with 8 bases aligning to TRBD2. Unmatched junction bases numbered 4, after V lost 3 bases and J lost 3 bases. Germline values: CDR1 SGHTA, CDR2 FQGNSA. The CDR3 runs to 14 residues. As DNA, the CDR3 is TGTGCCAGCAGCTTCCAAGCGGGGGTCTACGAGCAGTACGTC. It specifies CASSFQAGVYEQYV.

V gene TRBV7-2 combines with J gene TRBJ2-3, with 7 bases fitting TRBD1. CDR3 length equals 15 residues. Germline values: CDR1 SGHTA, CDR2 FQGNSA. J lost 4 bases, V lost 5 bases, and 9 bases had no gene match. The CDR3 nucleotides read TGTGCCAGCAGCCGAGCCGGGACAGATGCAGATACGCAGTATTTT. It codes for CASSRAGTDADTQYF. Filled out from reference TRBV7-2 and TRBJ2-3, the complete variable domain reads GAGVSQSPSNKVTEKGKDVELRCDPISGHTALYWYRQSLGQGLEFLIYFQGNSAPDKSGLPSDRFSAERTGGSVSTLTIQRTQQEDSAVYLCASSRAGTDADTQYFGPGTRLTVL.

The genes are TRBV29-1 and TRBJ1-1; D not resolved. V gave up 3 bases and J gave up 4 bases, with 12 bases separating them. The CDR3 runs to 13 residues. Per the germline V gene, CDR1 is SQVTM and CDR2 is ANQGSEA. The CDR3 DNA reads as TGCAGCGTTGATGGGTTATGGAGCACTGAAGCTTTCTTT. Translation gives CSVDGLWSTEAFF.

A few counts support this clonotype. V is TRBV20-1 and J is TRBJ2-3; D may correspond to TRBD1 or TRBD2 (5 bases each). Germline V gene data show CDR1 as DFQATT and CDR2 as SNEGSKA (reference sequence). Trimming pared 5 bases from V and 2 bases from J, leaving 8 bases between. CDR3 length: 12 amino acids. The CDR3 reads CSAGGITDTQYF. The CDR3 DNA sequence: TGCAGTGCTGGGGGAATCACAGATACGCAGTATTTT.

The CDR3 nucleotides read TGCGCCAGCAGCTTGGTTAACCGGGGGCAAAATTCACCCCTCCACTTT. Translated, it gives CASSLVNRGQNSPLHF. The rearrangement links TRBV5-1 to TRBJ1-6; D perhaps matches TRBD1 (6 bases). This CDR3 comprises 16 residues. The ends were cut back, 0 bases at V and 7 bases at J, with 14 bases in the middle. CDR1 is SGHRS and CDR2 is YFSETQ in the germline V gene.

This clonotype turned up a few times. The genes are TRBV6-5 and TRBJ1-2; TRBD1 might be the D (6 bases). V lost 0 bases and J lost 3, with 14 bases in between. CDR1 MNHEY and CDR2 SVGAGI come from the germline V gene. CDR3 length: 16 residues. The DNA of the CDR3 is TGTGCCAGCAGTTACTCAGGCAGGGGCCCTGACTATGGCTACACCTTC. This codes for CASSYSGRGPDYGYTF.

This clonotype was detected only a few times. The chain carries TRBV7-3 and TRBJ2-5, with 7 bases aligning to TRBD2. There are 15 residues in the CDR3. Germline lookup yields CDR1 SGHTA and CDR2 FQGTGA. Losses at the gene ends were 6 bases for V and 6 bases for J; bases not matched to a gene: 13. CDR3 sequence reads: CASSPAGGGRKTQYF. CDR3 coding DNA: TGTGCCAGCAGTCCCGCGGGCGGGGGACGAAAGACCCAGTACTTC.

This clonotype was counted a few times. This chain connects TRBV7-6 to TRBJ1-1; D gene ambiguous. V gave up 5 bases and J gave up 1 base, with 8 bases separating them. CDR1 and CDR2 from the germline V gene are SGHVS and FNYEAQ. This CDR3 spans 13 amino acids. CDR3 sequence: CASSIDGNTEAFF. CDR3 coding DNA: TGTGCCAGCAGCATCGACGGGAACACTGAAGCTTTCTTT. The complete variable domain, with remaining parts taken from reference TRBV7-6 and TRBJ1-1, reads GAGVSQSPRYKVTKRGQDVALRCDPISGHVSLYWYRQALGQGPEFLTYFNYEAQQDKSGLPNDRFSAERPEGSISTLTIQRTEQRDSAMYRCASSIDGNTEAFFGQGTRLTVV.

This clonotype has a handful of counts. J is TRBJ2-7 and V is TRBV12-3 or TRBV12-4; TRBD2 aligns across 7 bases. V was clipped by 3 bases and J by 6 bases; unmatched bases: 5. This CDR3 has 13 amino acids. CDR3 loop: CASSLGREGEQYF. The CDR3 DNA sequence: TGTGCCAGCAGTTTGGGAAGGGAGGGCGAGCAGTACTTC.

This clonotype appeared a few times. This sequence joins TRBV4-1 and TRBJ1-5; maybe TRBD1 (6 bases). The CDR3 is made up of 14 amino acids. Between the trimmed V and J ends, which lost 5 bases and 5 bases, there was a span of 13 bases. Germline-derived CDR1 and CDR2 are MGHRA and YSYEKL. DNA of the CDR3: TGCGCCAGCAGCGCACAGGGAGGAGATCAGCCCCAGCATTTT. Its protein product is CASSAQGGDQPQHF.

V is TRBV7-9 and J is TRBJ1-2; tentatively, D is TRBD1 (6 bases). This CDR3 has 15 amino acids. Germline CDR1 and CDR2: SEHNR and FQNEAQ (reference sequence). Trimming took 5 bases from V and 6 from J, leaving 19 bases between them. The CDR3: CASSHDRRFGHGYTF. The CDR3 region has the DNA TGTGCCAGCAGCCATGACAGGAGGTTTGGCCATGGCTACACCTTC. The whole variable domain, filled in from reference TRBV7-9 and TRBJ1-2, reads DTGVSQNPRHKITKRGQNVTFRCDPISEHNRLYWYRQTLGQGPEFLTYFQNEAQLEKSRLLSDRFSAERPKGSFSTLEIQRTEQGDSAMYLCASSHDRRFGHGYTFGSGTRLTVV.

The table lists this clonotype with a few counts. The V call is TRBV7-2, the J call TRBJ1-1; tentatively, D is TRBD1 (5 bases). Trimming left V 4 bases short and J 0 bases short, with 15 bases between. Germline CDR1 SGHTA, CDR2 FQGNSA. The CDR3 totals 16 residues. As DNA, the CDR3 is TGTGCCAGCAGCTCCCCGGCGGGGGGTCTGAACACTGAAGCTTTCTTT. The encoded protein is CASSSPAGGLNTEAFF. Full variable domain (rest looked up from reference TRBV7-2 and TRBJ1-1): GAGVSQSPSNKVTEKGKDVELRCDPISGHTALYWYRQSLGQGLEFLIYFQGNSAPDKSGLPSDRFSAERTGGSVSTLTIQRTQQEDSAVYLCASSSPAGGLNTEAFFGQGTRLTVV.

This clonotype was found a few times. V and J are TRBV9 and TRBJ2-3, with TRBD2 identical over 8 bases. Germline lookup yields CDR1 SGDLS and CDR2 YYNGEE. There are 16 residues in the CDR3. The junction had 14 bases not matched to a gene; V was cut back by 0 bases and J by 11 bases. Here the CDR3 DNA reads TGTGCCAGCAGCGTAGATGGCGGGGGGTCCGTCGGGAGGCAGTATTTT. As protein: CASSVDGGGSVGRQYF.

In this sample, this clonotype turned up a few times. The chain is built from TRBV29-1 and TRBJ2-2, with D perhaps matching TRBD2 (5 bases). V was trimmed by 8 bases and J by 2 bases, leaving 12 bases between them. This CDR3 comprises 13 residues. Germline assignment: CDR1 SQVTM and CDR2 ANQGSEA. The CDR3 reads CSSSEGNTGELFF. The CDR3 nucleotides read TGCAGCTCATCCGAGGGTAACACCGGGGAGCTGTTTTTT.

The rearrangement uses TRBV6-6 and TRBJ1-2; D gene uncertain. Trimming cost V 2 bases and J 6 bases, with 13 bases left between them. The length of the CDR3 is 14 residues. Germline lookup yields CDR1 MNHNY and CDR2 SVGAGI (reference sequence). The CDR3, as DNA: TGTGCCAGCAGTTACCCCGTGGTCTCCAATGGCTACACCTTC. Translating it yields CASSYPVVSNGYTF.

This clonotype came up a few times. The chain has TRBV7-8 and TRBJ2-3; D may be TRBD2 (7 bases). V was trimmed by 3 bases and J by 5 bases, leaving 18 bases between them. Germline CDR1 reads SGHVS; CDR2 reads FQNEAQ. This CDR3 spans 16 amino acids. The CDR3 spells CASSLRAGASVDTQYF. The CDR3 region has the DNA TGTGCCAGCAGCTTGAGGGCGGGGGCTTCAGTAGATACGCAGTATTTT.

The rearrangement joins TRBV7-9 to TRBJ1-2; possible D gene TRBD1, 5 bases. Germline V gene sequence: CDR1 SEHNR, CDR2 FQNEAQ (reference sequence). The CDR3 is made up of 14 amino acids. Trimming removed 1 base from V and 4 bases from J, with 10 bases in between. CDR3 sequence reads: CASSLDRQLYGYTF. Written as DNA, the CDR3 is TGTGCCAGCAGCTTAGATAGACAGCTCTATGGCTACACCTTC. The full variable domain, its missing parts supplied by reference TRBV7-9 and TRBJ1-2, is DTGVSQNPRHKITKRGQNVTFRCDPISEHNRLYWYRQTLGQGPEFLTYFQNEAQLEKSRLLSDRFSAERPKGSFSTLEIQRTEQGDSAMYLCASSLDRQLYGYTFGSGTRLTVV.

This clonotype has more than one count but fewer than ten. The V and J genes are TRBV24-1 and TRBJ2-7, with D perhaps TRBD2 (5 bases). The CDR3 has 12 residues. V was pared by 5 bases and J by 7 bases, with 11 bases between. Germline V lookup: CDR1 KGHDR, CDR2 SFDVKD. CDR3 DNA: TGTGCCACCAGTGGGACTGCAGAGGAGCAGTACTTC. Translation: CATSGTAEEQYF.